The 10 T cell receptor beta chains presented below share a single source sample, sequenced in a study of blood T cell repertoires in COVID-19 (dated by TCRdb to about 2020). Libraries were prepared through the immunoSEQ multiplex PCR assay. TCRdb holds this immuneACCESS table with in-frame rearrangements only. Some clones are missing; in checked studies, unresolved V genes explain under half, and the rest has no known cause. The sample includes some 210,000 clones, with 92% observed a single time. 1% to 1.5% of the sample lies in the top ten. The sequenced sample consisted of peripheral blood. The receptors were gathered from a man in his thirties or forties with acute or convalescent COVID-19.

V and J are TRBV18 and TRBJ2-3; 9 bases agree with TRBD2. This CDR3 contains 16 residues. V gave up 6 bases and J gave up 0 bases; unmatched junction bases: 7. Per germline, CDR1 KGHSH and CDR2 LQKENI. CDR3 loop: CASSPRLADSTDTQYF. CDR3 sequence (DNA): TGTGCCAGCTCGCCTAGACTAGCGGATAGCACAGATACGCAGTATTTT. Drawing the rest from reference TRBV18 and TRBJ2-3, the complete variable domain is NAGVMQNPRHLVRRRGQEARLRCSPMKGHSHVYWYRQLPEEGLKFMVYLQKENIIDESGMPKERFSAEFPKEGPSILRIQQVVRGDSAAYFCASSPRLADSTDTQYFGPGTRLTVL.

The chain joins TRBV28 to TRBJ1-2; D is perhaps TRBD1 (5 bases). This CDR3 spans 14 amino acids. The germline CDR1 and CDR2 sequences are MDHEN and SYDVKM. Deletions cut 8 bases from V and 6 bases from J, with 19 bases between. As DNA, the CDR3 is TGTGCCAGCCGGAGTACAGGCATCCGGCATGGCTACACCTTC. This gives the protein CASRSTGIRHGYTF.

This sequence joins TRBV3-1 (or the pseudogene TRBV3-2) and TRBJ1-5, with 8 bases that match TRBD1. Trimming at V came to 5 bases and at J to 5 bases, leaving 8 bases not matched to a gene. Germline V gene data show CDR1 as LGHDT and CDR2 as YNNKEL (reference sequence). There are 15 residues in the CDR3. This chain's CDR3 is CASSEGRGPHQPQHF. CDR3 coding DNA: TGTGCCAGCAGCGAGGGCAGGGGGCCCCATCAGCCCCAGCATTTT.

The rearrangement uses TRBV7-2 and TRBJ2-2; D gene uncertain. Germline assignment: CDR1 SGHTA and CDR2 FQGNSA. The V end was cut by 2 bases, the J end by 0 bases, with 13 bases between. This CDR3 has 17 residues. CDR3 in amino acids: CASSLSSGRSNTGELFF. CDR3 sequence (DNA): TGTGCCAGCAGCTTAAGTAGTGGCAGGTCGAACACCGGGGAGCTGTTTTTT.

The CDR3 sequence is CATEPNGLDEQFF. DNA for the CDR3: TGTGCCACCGAACCGAACGGACTAGATGAGCAGTTCTTC. The rearrangement joins TRBV2 to TRBJ2-1; 7 nucleotides match TRBD2. The CDR3 spans 13 residues. V trimming: 10 bases; J trimming: 8 bases; junction bases outside the gene matches: 11. The germline gives CDR1 SNHLY, CDR2 FYNNEI.

The chain carries TRBV6-5 and TRBJ1-2; maybe TRBD1 (5 bases). V was pared by 2 bases and J by 5 bases, with 12 bases between. The CDR3 contains 14 residues. CDR1 and CDR2 from the germline V gene are MNHEY and SVGAGI. Here the CDR3 DNA reads TGTGCCAGCAGTTACCGGGACCGGGGGTATGGCTACACCTTC. Its protein is CASSYRDRGYGYTF.

A single count supports this clone. This chain joins TRBV5-1 and TRBJ2-7, with 7 bases that match TRBD1. There are 15 residues in the CDR3. CDR1 is SGHRS, CDR2 YFSETQ, per germline. V was pared by 4 bases and J by 0 bases, with 7 bases of the junction left unmatched. The CDR3 DNA is TGCGCCAGCAGCCAAACAGGGGTAAGCTCCTACGAGCAGTACTTC. The encoded protein is CASSQTGVSSYEQYF.

This rearrangement joins TRBV7-8 to TRBJ1-2, with D maybe TRBD1 (5 bases). Trimming took off 5 bases at V and 4 bases at J, with 11 bases between the two ends. The CDR3 consists of 13 residues. Germline CDR1 is SGHVS and CDR2 is FQNEAQ. CDR3 coding DNA: TGTGCCAGCAGCAAAGCGGGGGGCTATGGCTACACCTTC. Protein product: CASSKAGGYGYTF.

The chain joins TRBV5-1 to TRBJ2-7; TRBD2 matches 9 bases. Germline V gene sequence: CDR1 SGHRS, CDR2 YFSETQ. This CDR3 is built from 14 residues. The trim removed 4 bases at V and 6 bases at J, leaving 8 bases unmatched. The DNA for the CDR3 is TGCGCCAGCAGCAACCACAGGCGGGAGGGCGAGCAGTACTTC. Protein sequence: CASSNHRREGEQYF.

The CDR3 DNA reads as TGCGCCAGCAGCTTGGCCCAGGGGGGACATGGCTACACCTTC. Amino acids: CASSLAQGGHGYTF. The chain combines TRBV5-1 with TRBJ1-2, with 7 bases matching TRBD1. Unmatched junction bases numbered 5, after V lost 0 bases and J lost 6 bases. Germline V CDR1 and CDR2: SGHRS, YFSETQ. CDR3 length equals 14 residues.